This T cell receptor (beta chain) was documented in a study of cytomegalovirus exposure and HLA in healthy donors. Findings and limits, study-wide: Apparent HLA restriction characterized most CMV-associated TCR beta chains in a later analysis. Per a later analysis, approximately 16,000 TCR beta sequences showed association with HLA alleles at 0.05 false discovery rate.

The PCR had 60 Vbeta and 13 Jbeta primers. Method: immunoSEQ multiplex PCR; TCRdb's copy keeps in-frame clones and lacks some. The table includes approximately 100,000 clones, about 80% detected once. The CDR3 covers 16 residues. This clone turned up a few times. What it binds is unknown. This receptor was obtained from a human donor in good health. This chain connects TRBV12-1 to TRBJ2-2; the table calls TRBD1, which could not be checked here. TRBV12-1 is flagged as a pseudogene. Material for sequencing was PBMCs. The CDR3 region has the DNA TGTGCCAGCAGCTTCCTAGGGGGCGCGGGCACCGGGGAGCTGTTTTTT. Translated: CASSFLGGAGTGELFF.